These T cell receptor beta chains were read from a single sample in a study of T-cell reconstitution after alpha-beta-depleted transplantation in children. TCRdb reanalysed the PCR reads using MiXCR and keeps one entry per CDR3 protein. The data contain 490,000 or so distinct CDR3 sequences, 8% to 11% of them seen just once; the ten biggest clones take up 2% to 2.5%. The sequencing used PBMCs, collected before TCRalphabeta/CD19-depleted stem cell transplant. These receptors came from a child aged 2-9 years with inherited bone marrow failure, due to receive a stem cell transplant. Both conserved end residues are part of each CDR3. A D gene is named only where the DNA matches it firmly. The listing skips clone size in some rows; elsewhere it reads once, few, many or a size class.

v_gene	abundance	j_gene	d_gene	CDR3nt	CDR3aa
TRBV4-1	NA	TRBJ2-4	NA	TGCGCCAGCAGCCAGCCCTGGGCCAAAAACATTCAGTACTTC	CASSQPWAKNIQYF
TRBV6-2/TRBV6-3	many	TRBJ2-3	TRBD1	TGTGCCAGCAGTCGACAGGGACCCACAGATACGCAGTATTTT	CASSRQGPTDTQYF
TRBV4-1	many	TRBJ2-3	TRBD2	TGCGCCAGCAGCTTACTAGCGGGAGGGGGGGATACGCAGTATTTT	CASSLLAGGGDTQYF
TRBV10-2	many	TRBJ2-1	NA	TGCGCCAGCAGTGATGCCGGGATCATCTCGGCCAGTGAGCAGTTCTTC	CASSDAGIISASEQFF
TRBV4-1	many	TRBJ2-5	NA	TGCGCCAGCAGAGCGTTCGGGGAGACCCAGTACTTC	CASRAFGETQYF
TRBV15	many	TRBJ2-6	NA	TGTGCCACCAGCAGAGATCATGGGTCTGGGGCCAACGTCCTGACTTTC	CATSRDHGSGANVLTF
TRBV28	NA	TRBJ2-7	NA	TGTGCCAGCAGGGATAGACAGTCTTACTACGAGCAGTACTTC	CASRDRQSYYEQYF
TRBV27	many	TRBJ2-2	NA	TGTGCCAGCAGTTTTAGTCACACCGGGGAGCTGTTTTTT	CASSFSHTGELFF
TRBV12-3/TRBV12-4	many	TRBJ2-5	NA	TGTGCCAGCAGTCAGGCGGGCATCTTTCAAGAGACCCAGTACTTC	CASSQAGIFQETQYF
TRBV4-3	many	TRBJ1-1	NA	TGCGCCAGCAGCCAAGTTGGTCGGCCGAACACTGAAGCTTTCTTT	CASSQVGRPNTEAFF
TRBV6-2/TRBV6-3	few	TRBJ2-5	TRBD2	TGTGCCAGCACCGCTACGGGACTAGCGGGAGTACAAGAGACCCAGTACTTC	CASTATGLAGVQETQYF
TRBV5-1	many	TRBJ1-1	NA	TGCGCCAGCAGCTTGGTGTGGGACACTGAAGCTTTCTTT	CASSLVWDTEAFF
TRBV19	NA	TRBJ2-5	NA	TGTGCCAGTAGTATAGGAGCGGACCAAGAGACCCAGTACTTC	CASSIGADQETQYF
TRBV28	many	TRBJ1-2	NA	TGTGCCAGCAGCCCCGACGGATATGGCTACACCTTC	CASSPDGYGYTF
TRBV20-1	many	TRBJ1-2	NA	TGCAGTGCTAGTGGGGCGCGATCGAACTATGGCTACACCTTC	CSASGARSNYGYTF
TRBV4-1	many	TRBJ2-7	TRBD1	TGCGCCAGCAGCCCGGGACAGGGGTCCTTCTACGAGCAGTACTTC	CASSPGQGSFYEQYF
TRBV7-2	many	TRBJ2-1	TRBD2	TGTGCCAGCAGCCTAAATATCGGACTAGCACCTAACAATGAGCAGTTCTTC	CASSLNIGLAPNNEQFF
TRBV4-2	few	TRBJ2-6	NA	TGTGCCAGCAGCCAACCGACTAGACACTCTGGGGCCAACGTCCTGACTTTC	CASSQPTRHSGANVLTF
TRBV6-2/TRBV6-3	NA	TRBJ2-2	NA	TGTGCCAGCAGTTACGTATCTGATCCGTCACGACCCCCCGCGAACACCGGGGAGCTGTTTTTT	CASSYVSDPSRPPANTGELFF
TRBV12-3/TRBV12-4	many	TRBJ2-7	TRBD2	TGTGCCAGCAGTTTAGGTGGCGGGAGATCCTACGAGCAGTACTTC	CASSLGGGRSYEQYF
TRBV15	NA	TRBJ2-1	TRBD1	TGTGCCACCAGCAGCGGGACAGGGGTCAATGAGCAGTTCTTC	CATSSGTGVNEQFF
TRBV30	NA	TRBJ1-1	NA	TGTGCCTGGAGTGTACCAAACACTGAAGCTTTCTTT	CAWSVPNTEAFF
TRBV7-9	many	TRBJ2-1	TRBD2	TGTGCCAGCAGCTTACGGGAGGGCGGGAATGAGCAGTTCTTC	CASSLREGGNEQFF
TRBV12-3/TRBV12-4	many	TRBJ2-2	TRBD2	TGTGCCAGCAGTTTAGCACTAGCGGCTGGGGAGCTGTTTTTT	CASSLALAAGELFF
TRBV9	many	TRBJ2-3	NA	TGTGCCAGCAGCGCCTGGGACTTTAGCACAGATACGCAGTATTTT	CASSAWDFSTDTQYF
TRBV24-1	many	TRBJ2-1	TRBD2	TGTGCCACCAGTGACCCTGGACTAGCGGAAGACAATGAGCAGTTCTTC	CATSDPGLAEDNEQFF
TRBV11-2	many	TRBJ1-1	NA	TGTGCCAGCAGCTTAGAACCCCGGGCATGGGAGGACACTGAAGCTTTCTTT	CASSLEPRAWEDTEAFF
TRBV7-9	many	TRBJ1-4	NA	TGTGCCAGCAGCTTAGGGGATGAAAAACTGTTTTTT	CASSLGDEKLFF
TRBV5-1	many	TRBJ2-1	TRBD2	TGCGCCAGCAGCTTGGCGGTAGCGGGGGGGTACAATGAGCAGTTCTTC	CASSLAVAGGYNEQFF
TRBV14	many	TRBJ2-7	TRBD2	TGTGCCAGCAGCCAAGAGGCTAGCGGTTTCTCCTACGAGCAGTACTTC	CASSQEASGFSYEQYF
TRBV12-3/TRBV12-4	many	TRBJ2-7	NA	TGTGCCAGCAGTTGGACTTTCTACGAGCAGTACTTC	CASSWTFYEQYF
TRBV18	many	TRBJ2-3	NA	TGTGCCAGCTCACCATCGAGGGGAAGAGACACAGATACGCAGTATTTT	CASSPSRGRDTDTQYF
TRBV29-1	many	TRBJ2-3	TRBD2	TGCAGCGTTGAAGGTCCGGGGGGTGCAGATACGCAGTATTTT	CSVEGPGGADTQYF
TRBV7-2	many	TRBJ2-3	NA	TGTGCCAGCAGCTTAGATGGGAGCGGGTCAGATACGCAGTATTTT	CASSLDGSGSDTQYF
TRBV30	NA	TRBJ2-1	TRBD2	TGTGCCGGAGGTTCCCGTTCCACTAGCGGGACGAGTAGCAATGAGCAGTTCTTC	CAGGSRSTSGTSSNEQFF
TRBV20-1	many	TRBJ2-3	NA	TGCAGTGCTAGAGGCCAGCTTAGCACAGATACGCAGTATTTT	CSARGQLSTDTQYF
TRBV28	NA	TRBJ2-7	TRBD2	TGTGCCAGCAGTCCCTTTTTACTAGCGGGAGCGGAAGAGCAGTACTTC	CASSPFLLAGAEEQYF
TRBV3-1	many	TRBJ2-1	NA	TGTGCCAGCAGTAAAAGCGGTGGCCCCTACAATGAGCAGTTCTTC	CASSKSGGPYNEQFF
TRBV20-1	many	TRBJ2-7	NA	TGCAGTGCTAGGGAGTTACCCTTCTACGAGCAGTACTTC	CSARELPFYEQYF
TRBV25-1	many	TRBJ2-5	NA	TGTGCCAGCAGTGACGAGTCAGGGAACGAAGAGACCCAGTACTTC	CASSDESGNEETQYF
TRBV12-3/TRBV12-4	many	TRBJ2-3	NA	TGTGCCAGCAGTTTAGGAGATACGCAGTATTTT	CASSLGDTQYF